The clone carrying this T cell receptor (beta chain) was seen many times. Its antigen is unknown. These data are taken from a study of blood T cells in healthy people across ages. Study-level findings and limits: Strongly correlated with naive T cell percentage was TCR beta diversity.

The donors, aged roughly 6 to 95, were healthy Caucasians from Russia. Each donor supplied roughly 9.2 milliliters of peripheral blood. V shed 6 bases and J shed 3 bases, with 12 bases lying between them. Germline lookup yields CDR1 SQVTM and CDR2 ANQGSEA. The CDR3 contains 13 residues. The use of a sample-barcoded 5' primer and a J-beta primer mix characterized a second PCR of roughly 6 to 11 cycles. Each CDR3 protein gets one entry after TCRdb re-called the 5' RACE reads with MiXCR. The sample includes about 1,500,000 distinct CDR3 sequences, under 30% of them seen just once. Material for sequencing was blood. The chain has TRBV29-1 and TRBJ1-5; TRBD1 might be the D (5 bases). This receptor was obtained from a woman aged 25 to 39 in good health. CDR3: CSVKDRYNQPQHF. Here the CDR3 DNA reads TGCAGCGTCAAAGACAGATACAATCAGCCCCAGCATTTT. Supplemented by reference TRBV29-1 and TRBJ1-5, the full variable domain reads SAVISQKPSRDICQRGTSLTIQCQVDSQVTMMFWYRQQPGQSLTLIATANQGSEATYESGFVIDKFPISRPNLTFSTLTVSNMSPEDSSIYLCSVKDRYNQPQHFGDGTRLSIL.